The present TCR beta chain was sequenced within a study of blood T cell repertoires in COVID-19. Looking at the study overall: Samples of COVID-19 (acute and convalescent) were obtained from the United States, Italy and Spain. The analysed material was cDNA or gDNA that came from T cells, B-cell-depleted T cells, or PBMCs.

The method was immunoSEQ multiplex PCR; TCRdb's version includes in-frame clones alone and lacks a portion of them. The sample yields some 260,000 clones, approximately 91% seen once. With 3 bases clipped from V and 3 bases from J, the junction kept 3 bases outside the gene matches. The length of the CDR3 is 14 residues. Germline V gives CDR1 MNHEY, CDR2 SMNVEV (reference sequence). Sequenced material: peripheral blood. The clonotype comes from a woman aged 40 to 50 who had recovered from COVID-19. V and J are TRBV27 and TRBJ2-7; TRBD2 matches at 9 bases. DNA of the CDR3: TGTGCCAGCAGTTTTGGGACTAGCTACTACGAGCAGTACTTC. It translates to CASSFGTSYYEQYF.